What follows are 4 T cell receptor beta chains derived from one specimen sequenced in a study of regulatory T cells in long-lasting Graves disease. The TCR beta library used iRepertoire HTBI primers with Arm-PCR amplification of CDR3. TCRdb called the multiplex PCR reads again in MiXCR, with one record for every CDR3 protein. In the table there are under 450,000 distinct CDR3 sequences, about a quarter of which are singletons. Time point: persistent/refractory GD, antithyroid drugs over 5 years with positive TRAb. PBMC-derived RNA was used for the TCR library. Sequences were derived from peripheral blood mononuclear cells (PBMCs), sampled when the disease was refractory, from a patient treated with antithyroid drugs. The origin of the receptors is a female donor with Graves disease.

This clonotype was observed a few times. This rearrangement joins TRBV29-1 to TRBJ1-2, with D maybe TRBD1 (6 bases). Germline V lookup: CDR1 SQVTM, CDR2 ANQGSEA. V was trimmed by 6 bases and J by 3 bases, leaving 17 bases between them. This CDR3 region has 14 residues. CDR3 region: CSVRWVEGDYGYTF. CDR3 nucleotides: TGCAGCGTCCGGTGGGTAGAGGGGGACTATGGCTACACCTTC.

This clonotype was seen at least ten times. The CDR3 sequence is CASSFEGTSGQETQYF. In nucleotides, the CDR3 is TGTGCCAGCAGTTTTGAAGGGACTAGCGGACAAGAGACCCAGTACTTC. The rearrangement joins TRBV28 to TRBJ2-5; 11 nucleotides match TRBD2. Losses at the gene ends were 3 bases for V and 2 bases for J; bases not matched to a gene: 5. The CDR3 is 16 amino acids. CDR1 is MDHEN and CDR2 is SYDVKM in the germline V gene.

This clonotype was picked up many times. The DNA for the CDR3 is TGTGCCAGCAGCCCTGCGAACCCTTTCACAGATACGCAGTATTTT. Amino acid sequence: CASSPANPFTDTQYF. The J gene is TRBJ2-3, the V gene TRBV11-2; unclear D gene. The germline V gene has CDR1 SGHAT and CDR2 FQNNGV. The CDR3 is made up of 15 amino acids. The germline V and J ends were trimmed by 5 bases and 2 bases, with 14 bases remaining between them.

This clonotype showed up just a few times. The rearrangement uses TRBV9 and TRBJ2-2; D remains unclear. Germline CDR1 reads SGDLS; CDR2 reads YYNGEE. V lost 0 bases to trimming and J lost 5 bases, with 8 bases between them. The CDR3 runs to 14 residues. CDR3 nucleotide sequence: TGTGCCAGCAGCGTAGCTTTAGAAACCGGGGAGCTGTTTTTT. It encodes CASSVALETGELFF.